Detailed here is one T cell receptor beta chain. Its specificity is unknown. The TRB cDNA libraries were prepared by 5' RACE with UMI labels. TCRdb re-called the 5' RACE reads and catalogs CDR3 proteins one per entry, DNA excluded. The sample holds 50,000 to 65,000 distinct CDR3 sequences. This CDR3 has 13 amino acids. The germline V gene has CDR1 SGHVS and CDR2 FNYEAQ. The data belong to a study of CXCR3-negative and CXCR3-positive naive CD8 T cells. Study-wide results and caveats: Hydrophobicity was higher for TRB CDR3s found in CXCR3-positive naive cells than in CXCR3-negative naive cells.

The TCR comes from a human donor in good health. Some clones in this sample may be carry-over from other donors' samples. The chain carries TRBV7-6 and TRBJ1-2. The material sequenced was naive CXCR3+ CD8+ T cells from blood. Subset reported: CD45RO-CCR7+CD27+CD95- naive CD8+ T cells expressing CXCR3 (TNR3+). The CDR3 reads CASSLVTVDGYTF.